This T cell receptor (beta chain) was sequenced during a study of blood T cell repertoires in COVID-19. Background on the study: Collection of acute and convalescent COVID-19 samples took place in the United States, Italy and Spain. T cells, B-cell-depleted T cells, or PBMCs provided the cDNA or gDNA that served as material.

Germline V gives CDR1 ENHRY, CDR2 SYGVKD. The J segment lost 1 base and the V segment lost 0 bases, leaving 5 bases of the junction unmatched. The CDR3 length is 16 residues. In the original analysis: Amplified reference gene primers provided the basis for estimating nucleated cell counts. Profiled with immunoSEQ multiplex PCR; TCRdb holds only in-frame clones, not every one. The V and J calls and clone size come from that table; D and trimming were worked out from the DNA. The sample has about 160,000 clones, just under 90% seen once. In Seattle, patients joined the study during active infection and were tracked longitudinally.

Sequencing used peripheral blood. The chain combines TRBV10-3 with TRBJ1-2; 7 bases align to TRBD1. This sequence originates from a woman aged 70-85 years with COVID-19, enrolled during active disease. CDR3 DNA sequence: TGTGCCATCAGTGAGTCTCTCGGGACAGATAACTATGGCTACACCTTC. Encoded protein: CAISESLGTDNYGYTF.